This paragraph reports one TCR beta chain. Residents of approximately 25 US areas, aged about 18 to 89 years, made up the participants. These data come from a study of blood T cell repertoires in COVID-19. Study-level background: The study drew acute and convalescent COVID-19 samples from the United States, Italy and Spain. Nucleic acid was either cDNA or gDNA, and it came from T cells, B-cell-depleted T cells, or PBMCs.

Assay used: immunoSEQ multiplex PCR; TCRdb lists only in-frame clones, some missing. The table records approximately 150,000 clones, around 84% of them present only once. V lost 5 bases, J lost 0 bases, and 9 bases lay in between. Germline assignment: CDR1 SGHTS and CDR2 YDEGEE. The CDR3 covers 14 residues. The source is a man aged 45-65 years who had recovered from COVID-19. The sequenced material came from PBMCs or T cells enriched from blood (not recorded which). The V call is TRBV5-8, the J call TRBJ2-4; perhaps TRBD1 as D (5 bases). CDR3: CASRRQLAKNIQYF. The CDR3 DNA sequence: TGTGCCAGCAGGAGACAGTTAGCCAAAAACATTCAGTACTTC.